This T cell receptor (beta chain) was sequenced during a study of T cell changes during pregnancy in multiple sclerosis. Method: immunoSEQ multiplex PCR; TCRdb's copy keeps in-frame clones and lacks some. Seen here are 40,000 to 50,000 clones, 94% observed once, and the top ten hold approximately 8.7%. This CDR3 is built from 13 residues. The junction had 3 bases not matched to a gene; V was cut back by 5 bases and J by 6 bases. CDR1 and CDR2 (germline): LNHNV, YYDKDF (reference sequence). The rearrangement joins TRBV15 to TRBJ1-4; 7 nucleotides agree with TRBD1. Here the sequenced sample was CD8+ T cells from peripheral blood mononuclear cells, taken in the third trimester of pregnancy. The source of this sequence is a female donor with multiple sclerosis, enrolled in a pregnancy study. This CDR3 is CATSRDSYEKLFF. In DNA form, the CDR3 reads TGTGCCACCAGCCGGGACAGCTATGAAAAACTGTTTTTT.